This T cell receptor beta chain is drawn from a study of PD-L1 blockade in urothelial cancer. Study-level background: Blood analysis took place 3 weeks (second dose) and 6 weeks after treatment start.

Germline V gene lookup returns CDR1 MDHEN and CDR2 SYDVKM. The CDR3 runs 13 residues. Between the trimmed V and J ends, which lost 3 bases and 4 bases, there was a span of 9 bases. Time point meaning: pretreatment peripheral blood. Data came from immunoSEQ multiplex PCR; TCRdb stores just in-frame clones and leaves some out. This table has approximately 48,000 clones, 79% appearing once. A single count supports this clone. V and J are TRBV28 and TRBJ1-2, with D perhaps TRBD1 (5 bases). The sequences come from PBMCs, collected around atezolizumab (anti-PD-L1) treatment. This TCR came from an older man with urothelial cancer. The CDR3, as DNA: TGTGCCAGCAGTTTGACAGCGACCTATGGCTACACCTTC. This sequence encodes CASSLTATYGYTF.